This T cell receptor (beta chain) was observed in a study of blood T cell repertoires in COVID-19. V dropped 3 bases and J dropped 3 bases, with 21 bases sitting between them. Germline V gene lookup returns CDR1 LNHDA and CDR2 SQIVND (reference sequence). This CDR3 spans 17 amino acids. Sequencing used immunoSEQ multiplex PCR; TCRdb keeps in-frame clones, though not all of them. The profile shows about 170,000 clones, 89% of them singletons. This chain connects TRBV19 to TRBJ2-7; weak D call: TRBD1 (7 bases). The material sequenced was PBMCs or T cells enriched from blood (not recorded which). This TCR was recovered from a woman younger than 30 who had recovered from COVID-19. The CDR3 sequence: CASSIRFPAGGFYEQYF. Written as DNA, the CDR3 is TGTGCCAGTAGTATCAGGTTCCCGGCAGGGGGGTTCTACGAGCAGTACTTC. The entire variable domain, with the rest obtained from reference TRBV19 and TRBJ2-7, is as follows: DGGITQSPKYLFRKEGQNVTLSCEQNLNHDAMYWYRQDPGQGLRLIYYSQIVNDFQKGDIAEGYSVSREKKESFPLTVTSAQKNPTAFYLCASSIRFPAGGFYEQYFGPGTRLTVT.